Presented here are 30 T cell receptor beta chains from one specimen sequenced in a study of cytomegalovirus exposure and HLA in healthy donors. PCR primers comprised 60 Vbeta and 13 Jbeta primers. Clones were sequenced by immunoSEQ multiplex PCR, and TCRdb holds only the in-frame ones, with some missing. The sample has about 120,000 clones, around 79% seen once; the top ten hold roughly 3.3%. Sequenced material: PBMCs. Receptors originate from a woman aged 30 to 39 in good health and CMV-seropositive.

The chain couples TRBV11-2 to TRBJ2-2; possible D gene TRBD1, 6 bases. The CDR3 totals 13 residues. CDR1 is SGHAT, CDR2 FQNNGV, per germline. V was trimmed by 5 bases and J by 8 bases, leaving 12 bases between them. CDR3 nucleotides: TGTGCCAGCAGCCTCGCGCAGGGGGGGGAGCTGTTTTTT. It specifies CASSLAQGGELFF.

V and J are TRBV14 and TRBJ2-7, with 7 bases matching TRBD2. Trimming at V came to 4 bases and at J to 1 base, leaving 7 bases not matched to a gene. The CDR3 extends over 15 amino acids. CDR1 is SGHDN, CDR2 FVKESK, per germline. CDR3 bases: TGTGCCAGCAGCCTTACACGGACTAGTTCCTACGAGCAGTACTTC. This gives the protein CASSLTRTSSYEQYF.

For the CDR3, the DNA is TGTGCCAGCAGTTACGGTAGGGGCGAGCAGTACTTC. Translation gives CASSYGRGEQYF. The chain recombines TRBV6-6 with TRBJ2-7; a possible D gene is TRBD1 (5 bases). The V gene lost 2 bases and the J gene lost 6 bases, with 8 bases spanning the gap. Germline V gene data show CDR1 as MNHNY and CDR2 as SVGAGI (reference sequence). CDR3 length: 12 residues.

The rearrangement uses TRBV7-9 and TRBJ2-3; D may be TRBD2 (7 bases). In germline, CDR1 is SEHNR, CDR2 FQNEAQ (reference sequence). CDR3 size: 15 residues. Trimming took off 8 bases at V and 5 bases at J, with 20 bases between the two ends. The CDR3 nucleotides read TGTGCCAGCCCACCCGAGGGGGGGCGGGGAGATACGCAGTATTTT. This gives the protein CASPPEGGRGDTQYF.

CDR3 DNA sequence: TGCGCCAGCAGTCCACAGGGAGGGGGCTACAATGAGCAGTTCTTC. Translation: CASSPQGGGYNEQFF. The J gene is TRBJ2-1, the V gene TRBV10-2; weak D call: TRBD2 (7 bases). Germline V gene sequence: CDR1 WSHSY, CDR2 SAAADI. The CDR3 contains 15 residues. Deletions cut 5 bases from V and 3 bases from J, with 14 bases between.

The V and J genes are TRBV6-6 and TRBJ1-5, with D perhaps matching TRBD1 (5 bases). V was clipped by 0 bases and J by 1 base, with 10 bases between them. This CDR3 region has 16 residues. Germline V gene data show CDR1 as MNHNY and CDR2 as SVGAGI (reference sequence). The CDR3 sequence is CASSYSTGGSNQPQHF. CDR3 nucleotide sequence: TGTGCCAGCAGTTACTCGACGGGGGGGAGCAATCAGCCCCAGCATTTT.

The chain carries TRBV29-1 and TRBJ2-1; 8 bases agree with TRBD1. Germline trimming cut 0 bases from V and 4 bases from J; bases unmatched to any gene: 11. The CDR3 spans 17 residues. Germline V gives CDR1 SQVTM, CDR2 ANQGSEA. The CDR3 DNA is TGCAGCGTTGAAGATCGGGGCAGGGGGCGCGGATACAATGAGCAGTTCTTC. Protein: CSVEDRGRGRGYNEQFF.

V and J are TRBV19 and TRBJ1-2, with 7 positions matching TRBD1. The CDR3 has 15 amino acids. Germline lookup yields CDR1 LNHDA and CDR2 SQIVND (reference sequence). V was clipped by 5 bases and J by 6 bases; unmatched bases: 12. The CDR3 sequence is CASSFAAGTVNGYTF. CDR3 sequence (DNA): TGTGCCAGTAGTTTCGCCGCCGGGACAGTTAATGGCTACACCTTC.

The J gene is TRBJ2-7, the V gene TRBV4-1; 10 nucleotides match TRBD2. This CDR3 is 17 amino acids long. CDR1 and CDR2 (germline): MGHRA, YSYEKL. J lost 1 base, V lost 4 bases, and 10 bases had no gene match. The CDR3 region is CASSLNPLAGASYEQYF. The CDR3 DNA reads TGCGCCAGCAGCCTTAATCCCCTAGCGGGGGCTTCCTACGAGCAGTACTTC.

The chain joins TRBV4-1 to TRBJ1-2; no reliable D call. Germline CDR1 and CDR2: MGHRA and YSYEKL. The CDR3 consists of 18 residues. V was pared by 0 bases and J by 0 bases, with 17 bases between. The CDR3 is CASSQEAGAKGSNYGYTF. As DNA, the CDR3 is TGCGCCAGCAGCCAAGAAGCGGGCGCGAAAGGGTCTAACTATGGCTACACCTTC.

The gene calls are TRBV5-5 and TRBJ2-7, with 8 nucleotides matching TRBD2. Germline CDR1 SGHKS, CDR2 YYEKEE (reference sequence). With V trimmed by 4 bases and J by 5 bases, 11 bases remained unmatched. This CDR3 spans 15 amino acids. The CDR3 here is CASSPQYGREDEQYF. CDR3 nucleotides: TGTGCCAGCAGCCCTCAATACGGGAGGGAAGACGAGCAGTACTTC.

The rearrangement uses TRBV5-1 and TRBJ2-7; 9 bases agree with TRBD2. Germline CDR1 reads SGHRS; CDR2 reads YFSETQ. This CDR3 is 15 amino acids long. V lost 1 base to trimming and J lost 2 bases; unmatched junction nucleotides: 4. Here the CDR3 DNA reads TGCGCCAGCAGCTTGATGGCTAGCGGGGCCTACGAGCAGTACTTC. Protein: CASSLMASGAYEQYF.

The chain is built from TRBV4-2 and TRBJ1-6; possibly TRBD1 for D (5 bases). CDR3 size: 17 residues. V was shortened by 1 base and J by 8 bases, with 18 bases between the two germline ends. The germline CDR1 and CDR2 sequences are LGHNA and YNFKEQ. As DNA, the CDR3 is TGTGCCAGCAGCCAAGGGGGCTTAGGGGCGGTCTATTCACCCCTCCACTTT. It translates to CASSQGGLGAVYSPLHF.

This chain joins TRBV9 and TRBJ2-3; 14 bases match TRBD2. Germline V lookup: CDR1 SGDLS, CDR2 YYNGEE. The CDR3 runs to 18 residues. Losses at the gene ends were 2 bases for V and 2 bases for J; bases not matched to a gene: 7. The CDR3 DNA is TGTGCCAGCAGCGTGGGAGGGACTAGCGGGGGACTCACAGATACGCAGTATTTT. This translates into CASSVGGTSGGLTDTQYF.

The chain has TRBV7-8 and TRBJ1-2; D not certain. The CDR3 covers 18 residues. Germline-derived CDR1 and CDR2 are SGHVS and FQNEAQ. V was clipped by 6 bases and J by 3 bases, with 26 bases between them. The chain's CDR3 is CASSVRPSPVLGYYGYTF. In DNA form, the CDR3 reads TGTGCCAGCAGTGTAAGGCCTAGTCCTGTCCTTGGCTACTATGGCTACACCTTC.

The chain carries TRBV7-8 and TRBJ2-3; 7 nucleotides agree with TRBD2. Germline assignment: CDR1 SGHVS and CDR2 FQNEAQ. The CDR3 is 15 residues long. The ends lost 5 bases at V and 4 bases at J; junction bases unmatched: 9. The CDR3 sequence is CASSPRGDPADTQYF. DNA of the CDR3: TGTGCCAGCAGCCCCCGGGGGGACCCAGCAGATACGCAGTATTTT.

The V gene is TRBV7-3, the J gene TRBJ2-3; D unresolved. V shed 2 bases and J shed 0 bases, with 12 bases lying between them. There are 16 residues in the CDR3. The germline V gene encodes CDR1 SGHTA and CDR2 FQGTGA. The CDR3 region has the DNA TGTGCCAGCAGCTTAGGGTTAGCTAGTAGCACAGATACGCAGTATTTT. Translation gives CASSLGLASSTDTQYF.

The rearrangement joins TRBV5-5 to TRBJ2-3; D is possibly TRBD2 (6 bases). The CDR3 consists of 13 residues. Germline values: CDR1 SGHKS, CDR2 YYEKEE (reference sequence). Trimming cost V 4 bases and J 3 bases, with 9 bases left between them. The CDR3 is CASSGGNTDTQYF. The CDR3 region has the DNA TGTGCCAGCAGCGGCGGGAATACAGATACGCAGTATTTT.

This chain links TRBV7-9 with TRBJ1-1; D possibly corresponds to TRBD1 (6 bases). Germline CDR1 reads SEHNR; CDR2 reads FQNEAQ (reference sequence). Trimming left V 5 bases short and J 7 bases short, with 14 bases between. This CDR3 region has 13 residues. The CDR3 region is CASSQTTRGEAFF. CDR3 nucleotide sequence: TGTGCCAGCAGCCAGACAACCAGGGGTGAAGCTTTCTTT.

As DNA, the CDR3 is TGTGCCTGGAGTGTACCGGGCGGGGCTTGGGAGCAGTTCTTC. Protein product: CAWSVPGGAWEQFF. The chain has TRBV30 and TRBJ2-1; tentative D call: TRBD2 (6 bases). CDR3 length: 14 amino acids. CDR1 GTSNPN and CDR2 SVGIG come from the germline V gene (reference sequence). The V end lost 0 bases, the J end lost 10 bases, and 16 bases lay between the germline ends.

This sequence joins TRBV7-2 and TRBJ2-5; 9 bases map to TRBD1. Unmatched junction bases numbered 5, after V lost 4 bases and J lost 5 bases. The CDR3 runs 14 residues. Germline loops: CDR1 SGHTA, CDR2 FQGNSA. Written as DNA, the CDR3 is TGTGCCAGCAGCTATTGGACAGGGGCGGAGACCCAGTACTTC. Translated, it gives CASSYWTGAETQYF.

This chain joins TRBV2 and TRBJ2-5, with 7 nucleotides matching TRBD2. Germline V gene lookup returns CDR1 SNHLY and CDR2 FYNNEI. With 2 bases clipped from V and 5 bases from J, the junction kept 11 bases outside the gene matches. This CDR3 has 16 amino acids. The CDR3 nucleotides are TGTGCCAGCAGTGAACGCTGGGGGGGTGACCGGGAGACCCAGTACTTC. Its protein is CASSERWGGDRETQYF.

This clone was seen a few times. This rearrangement joins TRBV5-6 to TRBJ1-1, with D possibly TRBD1 on 5 matching bases. The CDR3 runs 13 residues. Trimming stripped 4 bases from V and 4 bases from J, with 11 bases between. Germline V gene data show CDR1 as SGHDT and CDR2 as YYEEEE. The CDR3 sequence is CASSGATVTEAFF. For the CDR3, the DNA is TGTGCCAGCAGCGGGGCGACAGTCACTGAAGCTTTCTTT.

The chain carries TRBV7-2 and TRBJ2-7; 9 bases agree with TRBD1. CDR1 and CDR2 from the germline V gene are SGHTA and FQGNSA. This CDR3 region has 15 residues. The V segment lost 0 bases and the J segment 3 bases; nucleotides outside the gene matches: 3. The CDR3 nucleotides are TGTGCCAGCAGCTTAGCGTTGACAGGGGGCTACGAGCAGTACTTC. It yields the protein CASSLALTGGYEQYF. Full variable domain (rest looked up from reference TRBV7-2 and TRBJ2-7): GAGVSQSPSNKVTEKGKDVELRCDPISGHTALYWYRQSLGQGLEFLIYFQGNSAPDKSGLPSDRFSAERTGGSVSTLTIQRTQQEDSAVYLCASSLALTGGYEQYFGPGTRLTVT.

This clone was picked up one time. The V call is TRBV29-1, the J call TRBJ1-1, with TRBD1 matching 10 bases. V shed 4 bases and J 0 bases; nucleotides not matched to a gene: 5. CDR3 length: 15 amino acids. Germline CDR1 and CDR2: SQVTM and ANQGSEA. CDR3 sequence: CSVGRQGALNTEAFF. The CDR3 nucleotides read TGCAGCGTTGGGAGACAGGGGGCTCTGAACACTGAAGCTTTCTTT. The full variable domain, in which reference TRBV29-1 and TRBJ1-1 provide the parts outside the CDR3, is SAVISQKPSRDICQRGTSLTIQCQVDSQVTMMFWYRQQPGQSLTLIATANQGSEATYESGFVIDKFPISRPNLTFSTLTVSNMSPEDSSIYLCSVGRQGALNTEAFFGQGTRLTVV.

The chain has TRBV11-2 and TRBJ2-7; 9 nucleotides line up with TRBD1. This CDR3 is built from 14 residues. Germline V gene data show CDR1 as SGHAT and CDR2 as FQNNGV. With 5 bases clipped from V and 2 bases from J, the junction kept 4 bases outside the gene matches. DNA of the CDR3: TGTGCCAGCAGCCTCGGACAGGGGACCTACGAGCAGTACTTC. Protein: CASSLGQGTYEQYF. The entire variable domain, with the rest obtained from reference TRBV11-2 and TRBJ2-7, is as follows: EAGVAQSPRYKIIEKRQSVAFWCNPISGHATLYWYQQILGQGPKLLIQFQNNGVVDDSQLPKDRFSAERLKGVDSTLKIQPAKLEDSAVYLCASSLGQGTYEQYFGPGTRLTVT.

The rearrangement links TRBV4-3 to TRBJ1-3, with no clear D. Germline CDR1 LGHNA, CDR2 YSLEER. V was pared by 4 bases and J by 1 base, with 11 bases between. The CDR3 runs 15 residues. CDR3 protein: CASSPQTLSGNTIYF. The DNA of the CDR3 is TGCGCCAGCAGCCCGCAGACATTATCTGGAAACACCATATATTTT.

The chain has TRBV7-2 and TRBJ2-5; D gene uncertain. CDR1 is SGHTA, CDR2 FQGNSA, per germline. The CDR3 extends over 14 amino acids. V was pared by 0 bases and J by 4 bases, with 9 bases between. CDR3 bases: TGTGCCAGCAGCTTAGCACAGCTTGTAGAGACCCAGTACTTC. It specifies CASSLAQLVETQYF.

The chain has TRBV19 and TRBJ2-1; 8 nucleotides match TRBD1. This CDR3 region has 14 residues. Germline V CDR1 and CDR2: LNHDA, SQIVND (reference sequence). V lost 7 bases, J lost 11 bases, and 13 bases stayed unmatched. In DNA form, the CDR3 reads TGTGCCAGTACCGTGGACAGGGCCGCGTCTAAGCAGTTCTTC. Protein product: CASTVDRAASKQFF.

The V call is TRBV10-2, the J call TRBJ2-3; TRBD2 agrees at 7 bases. Trimming cost V 7 bases and J 2 bases; bases outside gene matches: 12. The CDR3 consists of 16 residues. Per germline, CDR1 WSHSY and CDR2 SAAADI. The CDR3 sequence: CASTPTSLAVTDTQYF. CDR3 in DNA: TGCGCCAGCACTCCCACCTCCCTAGCGGTCACAGATACGCAGTATTTT.